This passage covers 9 T cell receptor beta chains from one sample sequenced in a study of identical twins. A single record per CDR3 protein comes from TCRdb applying MiXCR to the 5' RACE reads. The sample has around 1.7 million distinct CDR3 sequences, about 32% seen once. The sample comprised cord blood. Receptors were obtained from a newborn girl in good health.

The chain employs TRBV2 and TRBJ2-7, with 10 nucleotides matching TRBD2. Germline loops: CDR1 SNHLY, CDR2 FYNNEI. V shed 6 bases and J 6 bases; nucleotides not matched to a gene: 11. CDR3 length: 15 amino acids. CDR3 sequence reads: CASRSRASGRGEQYF. The CDR3 nucleotides are TGTGCCAGCAGAAGTAGGGCTAGCGGGAGAGGCGAGCAGTACTTC.

The rearrangement joins TRBV7-8 to TRBJ2-3; TRBD2 agrees at 8 bases. J was trimmed by 1 base and V by 5 bases; bases with no gene match: 8. The CDR3 extends over 16 amino acids. Germline-derived CDR1 and CDR2 are SGHVS and FQNEAQ. The CDR3 nucleotides are TGTGCCAGCAGCCGTGGACTAGCATACCGCACAGATACGCAGTATTTT. Its protein product is CASSRGLAYRTDTQYF.

This chain connects TRBV5-4 to TRBJ2-3; 8 bases map to TRBD2. Germline CDR1 reads SGHNT; CDR2 reads YYREEE (reference sequence). CDR3 length equals 15 residues. Germline trimming cut 3 bases from V and 4 bases from J; bases unmatched to any gene: 7. CDR3 region: CASSSGLARADTQYF. CDR3 coding DNA: TGTGCCAGCAGCTCCGGACTAGCACGGGCAGATACGCAGTATTTT.

This clonotype was recorded many times. The germline gene is not matched at one end of the junction; a read error may be the cause. This chain joins TRBV5-1 and TRBJ2-1; D remains ambiguous. The CDR3 runs to 11 residues. Germline V gene lookup returns CDR1 SGHRS and CDR2 YFSETQ. The CDR3 DNA is TGTGCCAGCAGCTTGGGTCCTGAGCAGTTCTTC. Its translation is CASSLGPEQFF.

The V call is TRBV6-5, the J call TRBJ1-2; 7 bases are a match to TRBD1. This CDR3 is 15 amino acids long. The germline CDR1 and CDR2 sequences are MNHEY and SVGAGI. After removal of 7 bases from V and 2 bases from J, the junction contained 10 bases not matched to a gene. CDR3 sequence: CASTLFNRGNYGYTF. CDR3 coding DNA: TGTGCCAGCACCCTATTCAACAGGGGAAACTATGGCTACACCTTC.

This chain joins TRBV12-3 or TRBV12-4 and TRBJ1-1, with D possibly matching TRBD1 (5 bases). V gave up 1 base and J gave up 4 bases, with 19 bases separating them. The CDR3 is 17 residues long. In nucleotides, the CDR3 is TGTGCCAGCAGTTTAGACGCGTGGGTGGGGGGAGTCACTGAAGCTTTCTTT. It is translated as CASSLDAWVGGVTEAFF.

The chain is built from TRBV19 and TRBJ1-4; D uncertain. CDR1 and CDR2 from the germline V gene are LNHDA and SQIVND (reference sequence). CDR3 length: 14 amino acids. V was trimmed by 5 bases and J by 2 bases, leaving 9 bases between them. The CDR3 DNA reads as TGTGCCAGTAGTCGGTGGGCCACTAATGAAAAACTGTTTTTT. It specifies CASSRWATNEKLFF.

A word on this clonotype: A clone one base away is much larger, so this may be a read error. The V and J genes are TRBV13 and TRBJ2-1; a possible D gene is TRBD2 (5 bases). Germline V gene data show CDR1 as PRHDT and CDR2 as FYEKMQ (reference sequence). There are 17 residues in the CDR3. V was shortened by 5 bases and J by 7 bases, with 24 bases between the two germline ends. CDR3 loop: CASSISPRVVATNEQFF. The CDR3, as DNA: TGTGCCAGCAGCATAAGCCCAAGGGTGGTAGCGACGAATGAGCAGTTCTTC.

This clonotype was counted many times. The CDR3 region has the DNA TGCAGCGTATCGGACAGTCTCTACGAGCAGTACTTC. This codes for CSVSDSLYEQYF. The chain links TRBV29-1 to TRBJ2-7; D perhaps matches TRBD1 (6 bases). This CDR3 has 12 residues. The ends were cut back, 6 bases at V and 3 bases at J, with 12 bases in the middle. Per the germline V gene, CDR1 is SQVTM and CDR2 is ANQGSEA.